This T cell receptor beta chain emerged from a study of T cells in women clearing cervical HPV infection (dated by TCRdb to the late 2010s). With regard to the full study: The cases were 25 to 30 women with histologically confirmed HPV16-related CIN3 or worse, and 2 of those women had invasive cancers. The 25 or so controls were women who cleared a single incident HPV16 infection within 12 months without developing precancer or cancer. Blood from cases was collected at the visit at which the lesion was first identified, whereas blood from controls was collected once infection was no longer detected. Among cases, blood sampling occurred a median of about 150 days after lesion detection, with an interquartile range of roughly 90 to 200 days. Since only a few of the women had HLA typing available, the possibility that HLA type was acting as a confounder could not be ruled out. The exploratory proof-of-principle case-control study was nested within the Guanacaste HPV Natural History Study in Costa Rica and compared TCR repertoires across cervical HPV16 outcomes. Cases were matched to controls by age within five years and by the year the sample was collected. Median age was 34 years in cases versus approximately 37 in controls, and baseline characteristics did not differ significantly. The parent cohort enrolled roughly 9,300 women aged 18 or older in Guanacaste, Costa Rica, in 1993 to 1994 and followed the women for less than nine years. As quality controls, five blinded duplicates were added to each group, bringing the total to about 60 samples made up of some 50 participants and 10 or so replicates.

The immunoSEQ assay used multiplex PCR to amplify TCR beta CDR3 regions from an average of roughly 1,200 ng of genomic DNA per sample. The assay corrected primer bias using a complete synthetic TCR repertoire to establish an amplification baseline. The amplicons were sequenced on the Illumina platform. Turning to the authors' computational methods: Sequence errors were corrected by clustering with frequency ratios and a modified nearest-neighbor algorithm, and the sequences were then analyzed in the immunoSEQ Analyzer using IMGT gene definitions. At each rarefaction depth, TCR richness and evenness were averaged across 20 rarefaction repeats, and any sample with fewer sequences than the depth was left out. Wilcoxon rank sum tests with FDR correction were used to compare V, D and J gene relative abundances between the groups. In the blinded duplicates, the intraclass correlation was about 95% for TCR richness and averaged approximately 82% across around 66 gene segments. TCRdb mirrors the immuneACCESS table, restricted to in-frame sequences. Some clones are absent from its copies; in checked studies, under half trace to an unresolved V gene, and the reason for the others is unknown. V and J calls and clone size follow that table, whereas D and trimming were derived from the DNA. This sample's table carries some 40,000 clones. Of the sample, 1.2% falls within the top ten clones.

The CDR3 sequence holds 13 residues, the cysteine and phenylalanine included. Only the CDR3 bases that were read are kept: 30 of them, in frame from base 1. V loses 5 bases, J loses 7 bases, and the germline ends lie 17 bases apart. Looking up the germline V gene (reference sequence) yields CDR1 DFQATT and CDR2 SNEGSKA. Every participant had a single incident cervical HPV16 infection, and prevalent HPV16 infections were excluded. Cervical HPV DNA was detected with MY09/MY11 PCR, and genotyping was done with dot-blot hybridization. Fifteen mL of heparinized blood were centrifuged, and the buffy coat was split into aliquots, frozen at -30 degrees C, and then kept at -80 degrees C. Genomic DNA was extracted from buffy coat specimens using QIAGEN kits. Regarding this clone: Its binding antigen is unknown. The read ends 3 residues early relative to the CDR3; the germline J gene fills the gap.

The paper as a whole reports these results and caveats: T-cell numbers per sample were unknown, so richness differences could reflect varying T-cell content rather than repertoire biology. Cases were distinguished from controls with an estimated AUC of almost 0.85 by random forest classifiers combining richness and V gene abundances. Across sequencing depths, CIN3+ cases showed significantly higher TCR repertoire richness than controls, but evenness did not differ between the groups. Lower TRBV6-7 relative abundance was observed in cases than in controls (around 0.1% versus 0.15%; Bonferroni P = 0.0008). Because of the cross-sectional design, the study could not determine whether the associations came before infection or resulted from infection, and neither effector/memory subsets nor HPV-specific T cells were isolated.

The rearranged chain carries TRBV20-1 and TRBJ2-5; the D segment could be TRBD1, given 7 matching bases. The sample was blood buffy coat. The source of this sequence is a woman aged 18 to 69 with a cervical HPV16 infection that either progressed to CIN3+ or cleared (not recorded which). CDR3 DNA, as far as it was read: TGCAGTGCTCTCCCCCCAGGGGGAGGGACC. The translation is CSALPPGGGT. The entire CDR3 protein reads CSALPPGGGTQYF.